This is a list of T cell receptor beta chains from one sample in a study of blood T cell repertoires in COVID-19. Measured with immunoSEQ multiplex PCR; TCRdb has only the in-frame clones, and not every one. The table includes around 79,000 clones, about 88% detected once. The sequenced sample was peripheral blood. Receptors were obtained from a human donor in a cohort sampled during active COVID-19. The CDR3 runs from the conserved cysteine through the conserved F or W. Each record gives: D gene, V gene, clone size, J gene, CDR3 length, CDR3 DNA, CDR3 protein. A D gene is named only where the DNA matches it firmly. Some rows have no size entry. The others give once, few or many, or a class for an expanded clone.

D: TRBD1
V: TRBV24-1
size: .
J: TRBJ2-5
length: 16
DNA: TGTGCCACCAGTGATTCCGGGACAGGGTGGTTAGAGACCCAGTACTTC
CDR3: CATSDSGTGWLETQYF

D: TRBD1
V: TRBV2
size: .
J: TRBJ1-5
length: 14
DNA: TGTGCCAGCAGTGCTCAGACAGGGGGTCAGCCCCAGCATTTT
CDR3: CASSAQTGGQPQHF

D: .
V: TRBV21-1
size: .
J: TRBJ1-2
length: 13
DNA: TGTGCCAGCAGCAGCACAGGGTTTGGTGGCTACACCTTC
CDR3: CASSSTGFGGYTF

D: TRBD1
V: TRBV4-2
size: .
J: TRBJ2-1
length: 16
DNA: TGTGCCAGCAGCCTACTGGACAGGGATAGCTACAATGAGCAGTTCTTC
CDR3: CASSLLDRDSYNEQFF

D: .
V: TRBV3-1/TRBV3-2
size: once
J: TRBJ2-1
length: 16
DNA: TGTGCCAGCAGCCGTGGGGGAGGAGCATTTTACAATGAGCAGTTCTTC
CDR3: CASSRGGGAFYNEQFF

D: TRBD1
V: TRBV15
size: .
J: TRBJ1-5
length: 15
DNA: TGTGCCACCAGCAGGGGGACAGAAGGCAATCAGCCCCAGCATTTT
CDR3: CATSRGTEGNQPQHF

D: TRBD1
V: TRBV5-4
size: .
J: TRBJ1-1
length: 16
DNA: TGTGCCAGCAGCTCACCCGGGACAGGGGAAAAAACTGAAGCTTTCTTT
CDR3: CASSSPGTGEKTEAFF

D: .
V: TRBV2
size: once
J: TRBJ2-5
length: 12
DNA: TGTGCCAGCAAATCGGCGGGAGAGACCCAGTACTTC
CDR3: CASKSAGETQYF

D: .
V: TRBV6-5
size: .
J: TRBJ2-7
length: 12
DNA: TGTGCCAGCACTCGACAGTCCTACGAGCAGTACTTC
CDR3: CASTRQSYEQYF

D: TRBD1
V: TRBV19
size: .
J: TRBJ1-1
length: 14
DNA: TGTGCCAGTAGTATAGGGGACAGCGGCACTGAAGCTTTCTTT
CDR3: CASSIGDSGTEAFF

D: TRBD1
V: TRBV10-2
size: .
J: TRBJ2-7
length: 14
DNA: TGCGCCAGCAGTAGATCCCAGGGGGCCCACGAGCAGTACTTC
CDR3: CASSRSQGAHEQYF

D: .
V: TRBV4-2
size: .
J: TRBJ2-3
length: 15
DNA: TGTGCCAGCAGCCAAGCCCTCGAGGGGGCAGATACGCAGTATTTT
CDR3: CASSQALEGADTQYF

D: TRBD1
V: TRBV5-4
size: .
J: TRBJ1-5
length: 14
DNA: TGTGCCAGCAGCTTACAGGGGACGAAACAGCCCCAGCATTTT
CDR3: CASSLQGTKQPQHF

D: TRBD2
V: TRBV7-9
size: .
J: TRBJ2-1
length: 18
DNA: TGTGCCAGCAGCGCACCCGCCCAGTCCGGGAGGGGTGTCGATGAGCAGTTCTTC
CDR3: CASSAPAQSGRGVDEQFF